This T cell receptor (beta chain) comes out of a study of cytomegalovirus exposure and HLA in healthy donors. Study-wide results and caveats: Presence/absence analyses took donor sequencing depth as roughly uniform.

With respect to this clone: What it binds is not known.

These donors, healthy bone marrow donors, were studied. PCR employed 60 Vbeta and 13 Jbeta primers. Assay: immunoSEQ multiplex PCR; the TCRdb copy retains only in-frame clones and omits some. This sample has around 170,000 clones, with around 85% found just once. After removal of 0 bases from V and 2 bases from J, the junction contained 7 bases not matched to a gene. The CDR3 has 17 amino acids. From germline, CDR1 is SQVTM and CDR2 ANQGSEA. The sequencing sample was made of PBMCs. The TCR was taken from a middle-aged man in good health and CMV-seronegative. This rearrangement joins TRBV29-1 to TRBJ2-7; 13 nucleotides match TRBD2. The CDR3 protein is CSVEEAGLAGAAYEQYF. The CDR3 bases are TGCAGCGTTGAAGAGGCCGGACTAGCGGGGGCCGCCTACGAGCAGTACTTC.